The 27 T cell receptor beta chains below all came from one sample that was sequenced in a study of blood T cell repertoires in COVID-19. Data came from immunoSEQ multiplex PCR; TCRdb stores just in-frame clones and leaves some out. The profile shows about 220,000 clones, 70% to 90% of them singletons. The source material was peripheral blood. These receptors all stem from a man between 50 and 59 years old who had recovered from COVID-19.

This clone showed up just once. The chain has TRBV1 and TRBJ1-5; TRBD1 reflects the table's D call only, with no check against the DNA. TRBV1 is described as a pseudogene. There are 17 residues in the CDR3. CDR3 region: CTSPSHERQGGNQPQHF. The DNA for the CDR3 is TGCACCAGCCCCAGCCATGAACGACAGGGGGGCAATCAGCCCCAGCATTTT.

The rearrangement links TRBV2 to TRBJ1-4; D might be TRBD1 (5 bases). CDR1 and CDR2 (germline): SNHLY, FYNNEI. Trimming removed 2 bases from V and 4 bases from J, with 11 bases in between. CDR3 length: 15 residues. CDR3 nucleotide sequence: TGTGCCAGCAGTGAAATAGCAGGGATTAATGAAAAACTGTTTTTT. The encoded protein is CASSEIAGINEKLFF.

The V and J genes are TRBV7-8 and TRBJ2-1; TRBD1 matches at 8 bases. The V gene end was trimmed by 2 bases and the J gene end by 2 bases; junction bases not matched to a gene: 11. CDR1 is SGHVS and CDR2 is FQNEAQ in the germline V gene. The CDR3 sequence is 18 residues long. The chain's CDR3 is CASSLMRWTGLAYNEQFF. The CDR3 DNA sequence: TGTGCCAGCAGCTTAATGCGTTGGACAGGGCTCGCCTACAATGAGCAGTTCTTC.

J is TRBJ1-2 and V is TRBV28; 9 bases are shared with TRBD1. V lost 5 bases, J lost 6 bases, and 13 bases stayed unmatched. Germline V gene data show CDR1 as MDHEN and CDR2 as SYDVKM. There are 16 residues in the CDR3. CDR3 coding DNA: TGTGCCAGCAGTCCCGACCGGGACAGGGACGAGGATGGCTACACCTTC. Its protein product is CASSPDRDRDEDGYTF.

About this clone: The sample has other DNA sequences that encode this CDR3 too. CDR3 protein: CAWSVQGNTEAFF. The DNA of the CDR3 is TGTGCCTGGAGTGTTCAGGGTAACACTGAAGCTTTCTTT. The chain uses TRBV30 and TRBJ1-1; D perhaps matches TRBD1 (5 bases). From germline, CDR1 is GTSNPN and CDR2 SVGIG (reference sequence). The CDR3 runs to 13 residues. The V and J ends lost 0 bases and 2 bases respectively, with 7 bases between them.

The CDR3 DNA sequence: TGCGCCAGCAGCTTAGGTATGGTGGGGGCTGCAGATACGCAGTATTTT. Translating it yields CASSLGMVGAADTQYF. The chain combines TRBV5-1 with TRBJ2-3; D is possibly TRBD1 (6 bases). This CDR3 is built from 16 residues. Germline CDR1 reads SGHRS; CDR2 reads YFSETQ. V dropped 2 bases and J dropped 4 bases, with 17 bases sitting between them.

This clone was seen only a few times. The chain recombines TRBV9 with TRBJ1-4, with D possibly being TRBD1 (6 bases). V shed 0 bases and J shed 4 bases, with 10 bases lying between them. Germline V CDR1 and CDR2: SGDLS, YYNGEE. There are 15 residues in the CDR3. CDR3 amino acids: CASSVVYRDNEKLFF. CDR3 nucleotides: TGTGCCAGCAGCGTAGTATACAGGGATAATGAAAAACTGTTTTTT.

The chain joins TRBV18 to TRBJ1-2; the match to TRBD1 covers 7 bases. Trimming cost V 3 bases and J 4 bases; bases outside gene matches: 8. Germline-derived CDR1 and CDR2 are KGHSH and LQKENI. There are 15 residues in the CDR3. CDR3 amino acids: CASSPTTGYIYGYTF. CDR3 nucleotide sequence: TGTGCCAGCTCACCTACGACAGGGTACATCTATGGCTACACCTTC.

The chain joins TRBV2 to TRBJ2-5, with a possible D match to TRBD2 (5 bases). The V gene lost 3 bases and the J gene lost 6 bases, with 11 bases spanning the gap. Looked up from germline, CDR1 is SNHLY and CDR2 is FYNNEI. This CDR3 spans 13 amino acids. CDR3 loop: CASSEAGVKTQYF. The CDR3, as DNA: TGTGCCAGCAGTGAGGCCGGGGTAAAGACCCAGTACTTC.

In DNA, the CDR3 is TGTGCCAGCAGCGTAGGGGCAGGCAAACAAGATACGATCAGGGTGGTAGACTATGGCTACACCTTC. Its protein is CASSVGAGKQDTIRVVDYGYTF. V usage is TRBV9 and J usage is TRBJ1-2, with D maybe TRBD1 (5 bases). Trimming removed 0 bases at V and 3 bases at J, with 33 bases between. The length of the CDR3 is 22 residues. Germline V gene sequence: CDR1 SGDLS, CDR2 YYNGEE. Filled out from reference TRBV9 and TRBJ1-2, the complete variable domain reads DSGVTQTPKHLITATGQRVTLRCSPRSGDLSVYWYQQSLDQGLQFLIQYYNGEERAKGNILERFSAQQFPDLHSELNLSSLELGDSALYFCASSVGAGKQDTIRVVDYGYTFGSGTRLTVV.

The rearrangement uses TRBV19 and TRBJ1-6; 11 bases align to TRBD1. The CDR3 extends over 16 amino acids. Trimming removed 4 bases from V and 7 bases from J; junction bases left unmatched: 6. Looked up from germline, CDR1 is LNHDA and CDR2 is SQIVND (reference sequence). This CDR3 reads CASSKDRDRGNSPLHF. The CDR3 DNA sequence: TGTGCCAGTAGTAAAGACCGGGACAGGGGGAATTCACCCCTCCACTTT.

The chain recombines TRBV5-1 with TRBJ2-1; the match to TRBD2 covers 8 bases. The CDR3 is 14 residues long. Germline V gene data show CDR1 as SGHRS and CDR2 as YFSETQ. The V gene end was trimmed by 2 bases and the J gene end by 4 bases; junction bases not matched to a gene: 2. CDR3 DNA sequence: TGCGCCAGCAGCTTAGCGGGAGAGTACAATGAGCAGTTCTTC. Its translation: CASSLAGEYNEQFF.

As to this clone: This specimen includes other DNA sequences encoding the same CDR3. The V gene is TRBV27, the J gene TRBJ2-7, with 11 bases that match TRBD2. This CDR3 comprises 14 residues. Germline-derived CDR1 and CDR2 are MNHEY and SMNVEV (reference sequence). After removal of 4 bases from V and 1 base from J, the junction contained 0 bases not matched to a gene. For the CDR3, the DNA is TGTGCCAGCAGTTCTAGCGGGGGGTCCTACGAGCAGTACTTC. Amino acids: CASSSSGGSYEQYF.

The V gene is TRBV19, the J gene TRBJ1-5, with 10 bases aligning to TRBD1. The CDR3 is 20 residues long. V lost 5 bases and J lost 2; bases outside the gene matches: 18. Germline V gene lookup returns CDR1 LNHDA and CDR2 SQIVND (reference sequence). The CDR3 region is CASSQAPWTGGQRGNQPQHF. CDR3 in DNA: TGTGCCAGTAGTCAAGCGCCTTGGACAGGGGGTCAGCGGGGCAATCAGCCCCAGCATTTT.

The chain uses TRBV27 and TRBJ1-1; TRBD1 might be the D (5 bases). The CDR3 sequence is 16 residues long. Germline assignment: CDR1 MNHEY and CDR2 SMNVEV (reference sequence). V was trimmed by 7 bases and J by 1 base, leaving 19 bases between them. The CDR3 DNA reads as TGTGCCAGCACCCCGGGGTGGGGGGACGGGAACACTGAAGCTTTCTTT. Translating gives CASTPGWGDGNTEAFF.

The chain carries TRBV27 and TRBJ2-7, with D maybe TRBD1 (6 bases). Germline CDR1 reads MNHEY; CDR2 reads SMNVEV (reference sequence). Trimming cost V 3 bases and J 4 bases, with 13 bases left between them. The CDR3 has 14 residues. The CDR3 DNA reads as TGTGCCAGCAGTTTGGCAGGGGTTACGTACGAGCAGTACTTC. This sequence encodes CASSLAGVTYEQYF.

V gene TRBV18 combines with J gene TRBJ1-5; 7 bases line up with TRBD1. This CDR3 has 16 residues. The trim removed 4 bases at V and 3 bases at J, leaving 9 bases unmatched. The V gene's germline CDR1 is KGHSH and CDR2 LQKENI. The chain's CDR3 is CASSLGQTTYNQPQHF. In DNA form, the CDR3 reads TGTGCCAGCTCACTGGGACAGACTACCTACAATCAGCCCCAGCATTTT.

V gene TRBV11-3 combines with J gene TRBJ2-1; 9 nucleotides line up with TRBD2. CDR3 length equals 16 residues. The V gene's germline CDR1 is SGHNT and CDR2 YENEEA. The ends lost 4 bases at V and 0 bases at J; junction bases unmatched: 4. CDR3 loop: CASSSSGRNSYNEQFF. The CDR3 DNA sequence: TGTGCCAGCAGCTCAAGCGGGAGGAACTCCTACAATGAGCAGTTCTTC.

This clone was seen only once. V and J are TRBV5-4 and TRBJ2-2; 8 bases agree with TRBD1. This CDR3 comprises 15 residues. CDR1 SGHNT and CDR2 YYREEE come from the germline V gene (reference sequence). After removal of 4 bases from V and 5 bases from J, the junction contained 7 bases not matched to a gene. The DNA of the CDR3 is TGTGCCAGCAGCAGTGGACAGGGAATAACCGGGGAGCTGTTTTTT. It yields the protein CASSSGQGITGELFF.

The sample holds many counts of this clone. This rearrangement joins TRBV6-5 to TRBJ2-7; 9 nucleotides match TRBD2. Germline V gene sequence: CDR1 MNHEY, CDR2 SVGAGI. The V segment lost 0 bases and the J segment 6 bases; nucleotides outside the gene matches: 9. The CDR3 covers 16 residues. The CDR3 region has the DNA TGTGCCAGCAGTTACTCGCGGGCTAGCGGGACCGTCGAGCAGTACTTC. Protein: CASSYSRASGTVEQYF.

V is TRBV19 and J is TRBJ2-1; D call uncertain. Trimming removed 2 bases from V and 5 bases from J, with 4 bases in between. The CDR3 extends over 12 amino acids. The germline V gene encodes CDR1 LNHDA and CDR2 SQIVND (reference sequence). The CDR3 spells CASSIFNNEQFF. As DNA, the CDR3 is TGTGCCAGTAGTATATTTAACAATGAGCAGTTCTTC.

There are many counts of this clone. One end of the junction does not line up with germline, which may come from a read error. The chain has TRBV6-6 and TRBJ2-5, with 12 bases aligning to TRBD2. This CDR3 is built from 17 residues. Germline CDR1 is MNHNY and CDR2 is SVGAGI (reference sequence). CDR3 bases: TGTGCCAGCAGTCCTCACCCTAGCGGGAGGGCCCAAAAGACCCAGTACTTC. Residues: CASSPHPSGRAQKTQYF.

The V gene is TRBV5-5, the J gene TRBJ1-4, with TRBD1 as a possible D gene (5 bases). Germline-derived CDR1 and CDR2 are SGHKS and YYEKEE (reference sequence). This CDR3 spans 15 amino acids. V was cut by 3 bases and J by 0 bases, with 9 bases left in between. CDR3 in DNA: TGTGCCAGCAGCTCCCAGGGCGCAACTAATGAAAAACTGTTTTTT. This translates into CASSSQGATNEKLFF.

V is TRBV19 and J is TRBJ2-1, with TRBD2 matching 7 bases. Germline values: CDR1 LNHDA, CDR2 SQIVND (reference sequence). The V gene end was trimmed by 6 bases and the J gene end by 8 bases; junction bases not matched to a gene: 10. The length of the CDR3 is 14 residues. The CDR3 region has the DNA TGTGCCAGTAGCCCTGGTTGGGGAGGGTATGAGCAGTTCTTC. Translated, it gives CASSPGWGGYEQFF.

The chain combines TRBV28 with TRBJ2-2, with TRBD2 matching over 13 bases. Trimming cost V 6 bases and J 1 base; bases outside gene matches: 20. Germline-derived CDR1 and CDR2 are MDHEN and SYDVKM. CDR3 size: 22 residues. The CDR3 loop reads CASRTTARTSGRTGGNTGELFF. For the CDR3, the DNA is TGTGCCAGCAGAACCACCGCGAGGACTAGCGGGAGAACGGGCGGGAACACCGGGGAGCTGTTTTTT.

This clone was detected once. The DNA of the CDR3 is TGTGCCAGCAGTTTATTGGGGGGGGACAGGGCTGGGGCCAACGTCCTGACTTTC. Protein: CASSLLGGDRAGANVLTF. The chain joins TRBV27 to TRBJ2-6; TRBD1 matches 9 bases. The CDR3 contains 18 residues. Per germline, CDR1 MNHEY and CDR2 SMNVEV (reference sequence). The junction had 6 bases not matched to a gene; V was cut back by 1 base and J by 2 bases.

The V and J genes are TRBV11-2 and TRBJ2-7; D unclear. The CDR3 consists of 15 residues. Germline values: CDR1 SGHAT, CDR2 FQNNGV. With 2 bases removed from V and 3 bases from J, the gap between germline ends came to 14 bases. The DNA of the CDR3 is TGTGCCAGCAGCTTACAGGCATCCCCCCTCTACGAGCAGTACTTC. This gives the protein CASSLQASPLYEQYF. The variable domain in full, with the rest retrieved from reference TRBV11-2 and TRBJ2-7, is EAGVAQSPRYKIIEKRQSVAFWCNPISGHATLYWYQQILGQGPKLLIQFQNNGVVDDSQLPKDRFSAERLKGVDSTLKIQPAKLEDSAVYLCASSLQASPLYEQYFGPGTRLTVT.